The clone carrying this TCR beta chain was counted between two and nine times. The CDR3 has 14 residues. Trimming removed 0 bases at V and 5 bases at J, with 8 bases between. CDR1 is KGHSY and CDR2 is FQNENV in the germline V gene. The data derive from a study of blood T cell repertoires in COVID-19. About the study: The United States, Italy and Spain were the sources of the acute and convalescent COVID-19 samples. Sample material is recorded as cDNA or gDNA derived from T cells, B-cell-depleted T cells, or PBMCs.

The authors' processing: Estimated nucleated cell counts came from reference gene primer amplification. Sequencing used immunoSEQ multiplex PCR; TCRdb keeps in-frame clones, though not all of them. That table is the source of V, J and clone size, and D and trimming were worked out from the DNA. Of tens of thousands of clones in the sample, around 77% are singletons; the top ten hold 16%. This receptor was identified in an older man with active or convalescent COVID-19. Sequenced sample: peripheral blood. The rearrangement joins TRBV16 to TRBJ2-1; possibly TRBD2 for D (5 bases). The DNA of the CDR3 is TGTGCCAGCAGCCAATCGAGGGTGAACAATGAGCAGTTCTTC. This encodes CASSQSRVNNEQFF. Looking up the rest from reference TRBV16 and TRBJ2-1 gives the full variable domain: GEEVAQTPKHLVRGEGQKAKLYCAPIKGHSYVFWYQQVLKNEFKFLISFQNENVFDETGMPKERFSAKCLPNSPCSLEIQATKLEDSAVYFCASSQSRVNNEQFFGPGTRLTVL.